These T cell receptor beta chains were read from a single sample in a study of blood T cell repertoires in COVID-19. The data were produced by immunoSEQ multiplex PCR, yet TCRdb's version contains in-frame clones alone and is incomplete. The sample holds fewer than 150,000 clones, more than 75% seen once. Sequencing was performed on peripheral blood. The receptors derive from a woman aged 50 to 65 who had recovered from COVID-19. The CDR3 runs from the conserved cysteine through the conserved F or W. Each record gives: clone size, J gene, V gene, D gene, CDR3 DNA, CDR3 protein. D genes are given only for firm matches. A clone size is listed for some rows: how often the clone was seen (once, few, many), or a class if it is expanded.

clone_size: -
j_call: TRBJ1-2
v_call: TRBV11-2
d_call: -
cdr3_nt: TGTGCCAGCAGTTCGGGGGTCTTCTATGGCTACACCTTC
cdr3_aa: CASSSGVFYGYTF

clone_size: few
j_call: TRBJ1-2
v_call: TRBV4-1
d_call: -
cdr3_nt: TGCGCCAGCAGCCTCGGGGGGCATGGCTACACCTTC
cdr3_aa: CASSLGGHGYTF

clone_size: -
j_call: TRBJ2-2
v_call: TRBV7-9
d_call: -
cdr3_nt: TGTGCCAGCAGCTCCTGGGGGGGCAACGGGGAGCTGTTTTTT
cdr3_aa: CASSSWGGNGELFF

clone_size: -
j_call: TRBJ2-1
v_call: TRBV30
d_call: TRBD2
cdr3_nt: TGTGCCTGGAGCCCCAAACTAGCGGGAGGGTACAATGAGCAGTTCTTC
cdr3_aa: CAWSPKLAGGYNEQFF

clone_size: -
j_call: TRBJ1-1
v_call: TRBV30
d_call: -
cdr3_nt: TGTGCCTGGAGACACAGGGACCTCGCTTTACTCGACACTGAAGCTTTCTTT
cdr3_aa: CAWRHRDLALLDTEAFF

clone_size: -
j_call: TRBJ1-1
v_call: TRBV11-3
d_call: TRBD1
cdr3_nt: TGTGCCAGTACCCACAGGGGTGACACTGAAGCTTTCTTT
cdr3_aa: CASTHRGDTEAFF

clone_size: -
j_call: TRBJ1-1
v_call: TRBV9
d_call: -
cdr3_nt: TGTGCCAGCAGCGTAACACACATGAACACTGAAGCTTTCTTT
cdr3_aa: CASSVTHMNTEAFF

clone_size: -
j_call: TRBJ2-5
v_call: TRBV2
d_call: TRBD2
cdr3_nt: TGTGCCAGCAGTGGACTAGCCCAAGAGACCCAGTACTTC
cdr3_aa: CASSGLAQETQYF

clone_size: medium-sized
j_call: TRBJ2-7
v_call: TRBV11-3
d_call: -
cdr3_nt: TGTGCCAGCAGTTATCGACCGGGAAGCTCCTACGAGCAGTACTTC
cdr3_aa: CASSYRPGSSYEQYF

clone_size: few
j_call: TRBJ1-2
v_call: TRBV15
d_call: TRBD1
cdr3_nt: TGTGCCACCTCCCGACAGGGGGCGCATGGCTACACCTTC
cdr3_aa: CATSRQGAHGYTF

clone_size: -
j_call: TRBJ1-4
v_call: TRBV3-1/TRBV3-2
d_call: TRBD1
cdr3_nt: TGTGCCAGCAGCCAAGAGACAGGGCAGAGAGGTGAAAAACTGTTTTTT
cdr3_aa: CASSQETGQRGEKLFF

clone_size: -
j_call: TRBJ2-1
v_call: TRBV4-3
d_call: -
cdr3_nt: TGCGCCAGCAGCCAAGATTTATCCAGTAGGGGCCATGAGCAGTTCTTC
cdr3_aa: CASSQDLSSRGHEQFF

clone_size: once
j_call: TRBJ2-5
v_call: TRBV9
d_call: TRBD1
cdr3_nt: TGTGCCAGCAGCCCAGGACAGGGCAGGATAGAGACCCAGTACTTC
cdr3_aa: CASSPGQGRIETQYF

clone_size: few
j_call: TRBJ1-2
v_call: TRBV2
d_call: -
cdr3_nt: TGTGCCAGCTCAGGCCCGAACAATAACTATGGCTACACCTTC
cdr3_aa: CASSGPNNNYGYTF

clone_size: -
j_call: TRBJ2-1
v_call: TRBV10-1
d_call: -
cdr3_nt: TGCGCCAGCAGCGGGGGCTCCTACAATGAGCAGTTCTTC
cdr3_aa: CASSGGSYNEQFF

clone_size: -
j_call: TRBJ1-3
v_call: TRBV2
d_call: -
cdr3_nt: TGTGCCAGCAGTCGAGAGGCGCGGAACACCATATATTTT
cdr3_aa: CASSREARNTIYF

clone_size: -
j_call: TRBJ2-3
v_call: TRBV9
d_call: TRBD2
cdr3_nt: TGTGCCAGCAGCGTAGCTAGCGGGCCCACAGATACGCAGTATTTT
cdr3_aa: CASSVASGPTDTQYF

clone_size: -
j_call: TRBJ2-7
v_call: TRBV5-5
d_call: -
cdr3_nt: TGTGCCAGCAGCTCCCTAGGCTCCTACGAGCAGTACTTC
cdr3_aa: CASSSLGSYEQYF

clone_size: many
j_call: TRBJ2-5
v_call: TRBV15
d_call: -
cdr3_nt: TGTGCCACCGCCCCCGCGGGAAGAGAGACCCAGTACTTC
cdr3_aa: CATAPAGRETQYF

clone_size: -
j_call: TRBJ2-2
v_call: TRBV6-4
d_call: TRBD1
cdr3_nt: TGTGCCAGCAGCCCCCGGGACAGGGACTACACCGGGGAGCTGTTTTTT
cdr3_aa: CASSPRDRDYTGELFF

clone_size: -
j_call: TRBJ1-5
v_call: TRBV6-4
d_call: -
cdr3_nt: TGTGCCAGCAGCAGACAGTTACGGCAGCCCCAGCATTTT
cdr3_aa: CASSRQLRQPQHF

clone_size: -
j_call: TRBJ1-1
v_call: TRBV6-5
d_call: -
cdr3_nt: TGTGCCAGCAGATGGACATTTTCCACTGAAGCTTTCTTT
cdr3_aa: CASRWTFSTEAFF

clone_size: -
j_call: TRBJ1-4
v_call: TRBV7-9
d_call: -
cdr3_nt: TGTGCCAGCAGCTTTCGTCCAACTAATGAAAAACTGTTTTTT
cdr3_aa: CASSFRPTNEKLFF

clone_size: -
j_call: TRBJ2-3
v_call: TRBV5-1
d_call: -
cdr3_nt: TGCGCCAGCAGCTTGGCCGGTGCAGATACGCAGTATTTT
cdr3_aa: CASSLAGADTQYF

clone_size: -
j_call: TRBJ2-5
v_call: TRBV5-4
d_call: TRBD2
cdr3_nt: TGTGCCAGCAGCTTGGGTCGTGCGGGGGGAGAAGAGACCCAGTACTTC
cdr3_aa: CASSLGRAGGEETQYF

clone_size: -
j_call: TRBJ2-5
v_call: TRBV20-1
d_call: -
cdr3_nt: TGCAGTGCTAGTCCAGGGGCCCAAGAGACCCAGTACTTC
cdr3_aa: CSASPGAQETQYF

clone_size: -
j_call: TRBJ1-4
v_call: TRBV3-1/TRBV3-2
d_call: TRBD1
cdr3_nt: TGTGCCAGCAGCCGATGGGACAGGCCACCTGATGGTAATGAAAAACTGTTTTTT
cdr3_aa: CASSRWDRPPDGNEKLFF

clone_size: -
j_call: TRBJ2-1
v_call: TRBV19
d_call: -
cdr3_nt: TGTGCCAGTAGTACCTCCGGGACATGGATATACAATGAGCAGTTCTTC
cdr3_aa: CASSTSGTWIYNEQFF

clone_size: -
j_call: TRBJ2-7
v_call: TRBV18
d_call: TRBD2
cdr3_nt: TGTGCCAGCTCACCAATAGCGGGAAGTGTCGAGCAGTACTTC
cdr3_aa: CASSPIAGSVEQYF

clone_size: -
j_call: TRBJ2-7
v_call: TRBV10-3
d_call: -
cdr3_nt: TGTGCCATCGGGGTGCAGGGGCACTACGAGCAGTACTTC
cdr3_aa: CAIGVQGHYEQYF

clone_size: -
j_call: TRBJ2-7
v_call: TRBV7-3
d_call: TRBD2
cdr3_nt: TGTGCCAGCAGCAATAGCGGGGGCCCTTACTACGAGCAGTACTTC
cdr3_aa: CASSNSGGPYYEQYF